The clone carrying this TCR beta chain was counted ten times or more. TCRdb redid the calling of the 5' RACE reads with MiXCR, one entry per CDR3 protein. The sample lists under 50,000 distinct CDR3 sequences, approximately 6.3% seen once, with less than 11% in the top ten. The CDR3 has 14 amino acids. V was clipped by 1 base and J by 4 bases, with 10 bases between them. Germline CDR1 LGHDT, CDR2 YNNKEL (reference sequence). This sample stems from a study of T cells after yellow fever vaccination. The chain uses TRBV3-1 and TRBJ2-5; D is uncertain. Here the sequenced sample was PBMCs, either bulk or a sorted T-cell subset (CD4+, CD8+, memory, or dextramer-sorted; not recorded which), taken 45 days after the yellow fever booster vaccination. The receptor's source is a man under 40 who received the YFV17D yellow fever vaccine. Written as DNA, the CDR3 is TGTGCCAGCAGCCAAGGCTTGACCGGAGAGACCCAGTACTTC. This encodes CASSQGLTGETQYF.